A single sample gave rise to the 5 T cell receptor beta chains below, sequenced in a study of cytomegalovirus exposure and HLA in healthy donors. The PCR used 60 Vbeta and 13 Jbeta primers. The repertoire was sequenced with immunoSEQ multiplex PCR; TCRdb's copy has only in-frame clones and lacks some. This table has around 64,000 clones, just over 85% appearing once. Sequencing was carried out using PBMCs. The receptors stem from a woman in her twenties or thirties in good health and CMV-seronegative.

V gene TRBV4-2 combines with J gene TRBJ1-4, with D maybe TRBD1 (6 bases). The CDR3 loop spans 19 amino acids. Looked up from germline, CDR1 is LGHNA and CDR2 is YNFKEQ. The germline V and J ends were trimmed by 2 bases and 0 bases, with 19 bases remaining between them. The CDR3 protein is CASSQPTGQGRATNEKLFF. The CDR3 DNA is TGTGCCAGCAGCCAACCTACAGGGCAGGGGCGTGCAACTAATGAAAAACTGTTTTTT.

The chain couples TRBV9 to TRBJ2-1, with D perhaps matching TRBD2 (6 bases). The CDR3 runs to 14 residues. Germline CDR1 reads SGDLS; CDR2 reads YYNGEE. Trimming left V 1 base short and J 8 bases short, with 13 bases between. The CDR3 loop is CASSVIGGTDEQFF. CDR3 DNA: TGTGCCAGCAGCGTAATCGGGGGAACTGATGAGCAGTTCTTC.

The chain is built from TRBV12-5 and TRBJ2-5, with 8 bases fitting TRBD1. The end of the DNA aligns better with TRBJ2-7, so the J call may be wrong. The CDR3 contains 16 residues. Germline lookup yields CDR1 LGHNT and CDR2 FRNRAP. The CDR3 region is CASGLDLGQGAHEQYF. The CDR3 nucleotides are TGTGCTAGTGGTTTGGACCTGGGGCAGGGGGCCCACGAGCAGTACTTC.

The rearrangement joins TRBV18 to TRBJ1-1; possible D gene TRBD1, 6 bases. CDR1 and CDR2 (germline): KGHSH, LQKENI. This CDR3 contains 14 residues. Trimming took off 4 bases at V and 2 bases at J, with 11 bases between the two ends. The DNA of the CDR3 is TGTGCCAGCTCACAGGGACACCCTAACACTGAAGCTTTCTTT. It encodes CASSQGHPNTEAFF.

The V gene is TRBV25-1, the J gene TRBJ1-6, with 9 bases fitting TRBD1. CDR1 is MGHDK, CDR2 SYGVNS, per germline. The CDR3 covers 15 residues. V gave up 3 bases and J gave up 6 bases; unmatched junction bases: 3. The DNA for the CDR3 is TGTGCCAGCAGTGATCCGGGACAGGGTAATTCACCCCTCCACTTT. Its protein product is CASSDPGQGNSPLHF.